This T cell receptor beta chain derives from a study of blood T cells in healthy people across ages. General study findings and limits: Diversity was estimated from one million T cells, and these estimates were considered underestimates.

The V gene's germline CDR1 is SQVTM and CDR2 ANQGSEA. CDR3 length: 11 amino acids. The V end lost 7 bases, the J end lost 1 base, and 4 bases lay between the germline ends. A J-beta primer mix and a sample-barcoded 5' primer were used in a second PCR of about 7 to 12 cycles. Each TCR beta cDNA got a 12-nucleotide random molecular identifier. TCRdb re-called the 5' RACE reads through MiXCR, storing one row per CDR3 protein. The sample records more than 1 million distinct CDR3 sequences, 40% to 55% being singletons. Details on this clonotype: What it binds is not known.

The TCR originated in a woman aged 55 to 70 in good health. The sequencing input was blood. The rearrangement links TRBV29-1 to TRBJ2-2; D gene ambiguous. This CDR3 reads CSGQNTGELFF. For the CDR3, the DNA is TGCAGCGGCCAGAACACCGGGGAGCTGTTTTTT.